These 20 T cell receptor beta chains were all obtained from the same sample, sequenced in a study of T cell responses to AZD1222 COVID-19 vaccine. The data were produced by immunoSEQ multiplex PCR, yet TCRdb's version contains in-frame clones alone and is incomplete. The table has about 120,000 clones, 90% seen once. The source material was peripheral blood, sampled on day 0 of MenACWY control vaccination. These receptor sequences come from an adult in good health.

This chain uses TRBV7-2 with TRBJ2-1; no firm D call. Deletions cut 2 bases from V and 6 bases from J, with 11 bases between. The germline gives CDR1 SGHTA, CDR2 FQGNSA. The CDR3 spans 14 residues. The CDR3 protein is CASSLSRDLNEQFF. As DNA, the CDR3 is TGTGCCAGCAGCTTATCCAGAGACCTCAATGAGCAGTTCTTC.

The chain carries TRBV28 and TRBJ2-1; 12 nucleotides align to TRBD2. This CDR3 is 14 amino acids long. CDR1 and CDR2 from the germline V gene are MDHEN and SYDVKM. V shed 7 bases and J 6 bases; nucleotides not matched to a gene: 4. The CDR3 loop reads CASTSSGRVNEQFF. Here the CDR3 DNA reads TGTGCCAGCACTTCTAGCGGGAGGGTCAATGAGCAGTTCTTC.

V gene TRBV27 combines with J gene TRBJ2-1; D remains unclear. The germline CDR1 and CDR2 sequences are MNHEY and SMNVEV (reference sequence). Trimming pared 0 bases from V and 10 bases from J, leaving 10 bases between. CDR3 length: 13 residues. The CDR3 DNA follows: TGTGCCAGCAGTTTATCCAGGCCTGGCGAGCAGTTCTTC. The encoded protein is CASSLSRPGEQFF.

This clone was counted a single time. The CDR3 DNA reads as TGTGCCAGCAGCTATTACTCGACAGGGAATGAAAAACTGTTTTTT. It is translated as CASSYYSTGNEKLFF. The chain carries TRBV6-1 and TRBJ1-4; TRBD1 matches 7 bases. Germline CDR1 is MNHNS and CDR2 is SASEGT. CDR3 length equals 15 residues. Germline trimming cut 6 bases from V and 5 bases from J; bases unmatched to any gene: 9.

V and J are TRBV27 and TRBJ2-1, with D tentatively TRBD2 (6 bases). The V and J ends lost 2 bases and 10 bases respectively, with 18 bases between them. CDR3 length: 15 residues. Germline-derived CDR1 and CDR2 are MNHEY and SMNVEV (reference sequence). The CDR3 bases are TGTGCCAGCAGTTTAAGGGGACTCCCTCAATTCGAGCAGTTCTTC. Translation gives CASSLRGLPQFEQFF.

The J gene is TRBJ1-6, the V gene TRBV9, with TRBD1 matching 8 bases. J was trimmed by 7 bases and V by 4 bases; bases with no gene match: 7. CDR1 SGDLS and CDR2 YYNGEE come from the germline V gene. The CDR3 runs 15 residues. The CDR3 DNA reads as TGTGCCAGCAGCAGTGCAGGGGGCCGAAATTCACCCCTCCACTTT. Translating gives CASSSAGGRNSPLHF.

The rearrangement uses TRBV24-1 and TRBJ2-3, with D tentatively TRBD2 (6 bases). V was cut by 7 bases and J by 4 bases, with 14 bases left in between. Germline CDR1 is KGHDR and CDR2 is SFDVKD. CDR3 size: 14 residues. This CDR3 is CATSASARADTQYF. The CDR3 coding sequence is TGTGCCACCAGCGCTAGCGCGCGGGCAGATACGCAGTATTTT.

DNA of the CDR3: TGTGCCAGCAGCCGGGGAGGAGGCGGGAGCACAGATACGCAGTATTTT. Protein product: CASSRGGGGSTDTQYF. The chain has TRBV14 and TRBJ2-3, with TRBD2 as a possible D gene (6 bases). Germline CDR1 and CDR2: SGHDN and FVKESK. The CDR3 runs 16 residues. V lost 4 bases and J lost 0, with 14 bases in between.

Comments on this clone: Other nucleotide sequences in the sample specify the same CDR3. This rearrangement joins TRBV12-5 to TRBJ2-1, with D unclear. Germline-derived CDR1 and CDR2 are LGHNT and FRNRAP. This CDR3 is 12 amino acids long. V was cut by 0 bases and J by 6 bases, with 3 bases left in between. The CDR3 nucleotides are TGTGCTAGTGGTTTGGTAACCAATGAGCAGTTCTTC. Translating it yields CASGLVTNEQFF.

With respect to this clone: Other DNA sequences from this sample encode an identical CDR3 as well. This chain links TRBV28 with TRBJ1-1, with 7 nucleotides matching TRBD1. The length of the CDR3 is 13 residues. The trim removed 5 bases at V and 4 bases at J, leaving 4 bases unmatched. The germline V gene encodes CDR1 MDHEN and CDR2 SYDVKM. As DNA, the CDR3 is TGTGCCAGCAGTCCACCAGGGGGCACTGAAGCTTTCTTT. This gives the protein CASSPPGGTEAFF.

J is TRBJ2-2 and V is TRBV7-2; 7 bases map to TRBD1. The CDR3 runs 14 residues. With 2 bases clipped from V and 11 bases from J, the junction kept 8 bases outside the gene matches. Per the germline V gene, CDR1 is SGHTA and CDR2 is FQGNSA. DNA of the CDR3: TGTGCCAGCAGCTTACCACAGGGGCGGGTTGAGCTGTTTTTT. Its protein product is CASSLPQGRVELFF.

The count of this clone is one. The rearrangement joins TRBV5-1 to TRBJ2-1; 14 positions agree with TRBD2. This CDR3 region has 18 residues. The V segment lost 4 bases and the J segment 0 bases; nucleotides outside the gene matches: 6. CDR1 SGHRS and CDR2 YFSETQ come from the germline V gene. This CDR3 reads CASSTGLAGAHSYNEQFF. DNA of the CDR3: TGCGCCAGCAGCACGGGACTAGCGGGAGCCCACTCCTACAATGAGCAGTTCTTC.

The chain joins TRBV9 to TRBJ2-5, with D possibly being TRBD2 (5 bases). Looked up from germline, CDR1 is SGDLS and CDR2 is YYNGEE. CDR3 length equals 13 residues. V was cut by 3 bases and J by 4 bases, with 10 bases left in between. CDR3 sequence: CASSGTSGETQYF. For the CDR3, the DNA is TGTGCCAGCAGCGGTACTAGTGGAGAGACCCAGTACTTC.

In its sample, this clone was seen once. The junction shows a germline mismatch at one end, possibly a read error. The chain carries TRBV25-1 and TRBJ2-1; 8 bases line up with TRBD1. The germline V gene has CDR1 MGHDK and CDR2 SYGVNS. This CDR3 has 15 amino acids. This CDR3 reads CVSSDLGQGYNEQFF. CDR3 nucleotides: TGTGTCAGCAGTGACCTCGGACAGGGCTACAATGAGCAGTTCTTC.

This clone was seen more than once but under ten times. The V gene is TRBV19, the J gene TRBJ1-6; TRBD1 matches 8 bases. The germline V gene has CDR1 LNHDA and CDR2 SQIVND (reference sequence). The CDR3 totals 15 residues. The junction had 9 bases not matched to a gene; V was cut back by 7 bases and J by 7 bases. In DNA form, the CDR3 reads TGTGCCAGTACATACCGGGACAGGACCAATTCACCCCTCCACTTT. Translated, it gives CASTYRDRTNSPLHF. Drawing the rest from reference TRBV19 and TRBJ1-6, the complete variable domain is DGGITQSPKYLFRKEGQNVTLSCEQNLNHDAMYWYRQDPGQGLRLIYYSQIVNDFQKGDIAEGYSVSREKKESFPLTVTSAQKNPTAFYLCASTYRDRTNSPLHFGNGTRLTVT.

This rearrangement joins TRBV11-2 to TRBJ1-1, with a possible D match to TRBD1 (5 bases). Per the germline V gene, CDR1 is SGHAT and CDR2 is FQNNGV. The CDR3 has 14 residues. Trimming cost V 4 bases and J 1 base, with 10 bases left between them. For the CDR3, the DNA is TGTGCCAGCAGCTACGGGGCCAGGAACACTGAAGCTTTCTTT. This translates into CASSYGARNTEAFF.

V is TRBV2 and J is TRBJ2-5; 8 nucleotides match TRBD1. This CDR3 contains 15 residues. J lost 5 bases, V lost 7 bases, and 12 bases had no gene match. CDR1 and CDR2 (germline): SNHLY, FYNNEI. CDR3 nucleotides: TGTGCCAGCATGACGGCAGGGGGCCCCAAGGAGACCCAGTACTTC. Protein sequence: CASMTAGGPKETQYF.

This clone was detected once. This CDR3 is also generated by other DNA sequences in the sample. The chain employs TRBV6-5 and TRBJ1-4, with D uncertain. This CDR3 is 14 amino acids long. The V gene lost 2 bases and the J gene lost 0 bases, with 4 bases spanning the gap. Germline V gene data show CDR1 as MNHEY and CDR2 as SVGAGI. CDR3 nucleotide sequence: TGTGCCAGCAGTTACGGAACAACTAATGAAAAACTGTTTTTT. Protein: CASSYGTTNEKLFF.

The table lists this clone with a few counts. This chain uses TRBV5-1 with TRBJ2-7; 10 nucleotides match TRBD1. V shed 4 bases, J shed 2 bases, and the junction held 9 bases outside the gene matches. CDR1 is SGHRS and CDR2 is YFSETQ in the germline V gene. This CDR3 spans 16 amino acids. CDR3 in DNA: TGCGCCAGCAGCACCGGGACAGGGGATGTGGCCTACGAGCAGTACTTC. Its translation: CASSTGTGDVAYEQYF.

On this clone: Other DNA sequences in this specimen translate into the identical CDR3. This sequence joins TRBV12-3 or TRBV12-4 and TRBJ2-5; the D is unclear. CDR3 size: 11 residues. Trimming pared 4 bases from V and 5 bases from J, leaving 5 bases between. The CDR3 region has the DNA TGTGCCAGCAGTTCACGGGAGACCCAGTACTTC. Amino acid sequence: CASSSRETQYF.